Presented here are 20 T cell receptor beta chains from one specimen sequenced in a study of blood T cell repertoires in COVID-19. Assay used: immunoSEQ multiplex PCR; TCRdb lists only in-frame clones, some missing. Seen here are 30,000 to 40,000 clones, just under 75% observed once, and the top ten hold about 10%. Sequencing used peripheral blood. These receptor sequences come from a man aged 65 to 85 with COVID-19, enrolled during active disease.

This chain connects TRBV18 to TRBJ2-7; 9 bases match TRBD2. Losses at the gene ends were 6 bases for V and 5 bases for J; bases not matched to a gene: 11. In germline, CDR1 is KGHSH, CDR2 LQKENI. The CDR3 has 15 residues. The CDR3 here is CASSPGAGGLNEQYF. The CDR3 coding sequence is TGTGCCAGCTCGCCCGGGGCGGGAGGGCTCAACGAGCAGTACTTC.

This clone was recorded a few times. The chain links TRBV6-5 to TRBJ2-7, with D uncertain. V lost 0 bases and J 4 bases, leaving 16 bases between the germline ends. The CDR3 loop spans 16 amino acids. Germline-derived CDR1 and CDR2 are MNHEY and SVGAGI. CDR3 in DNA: TGTGCCAGCAGTTACTCCAGCGAGGTAATTGGGTACGAGCAGTACTTC. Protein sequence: CASSYSSEVIGYEQYF.

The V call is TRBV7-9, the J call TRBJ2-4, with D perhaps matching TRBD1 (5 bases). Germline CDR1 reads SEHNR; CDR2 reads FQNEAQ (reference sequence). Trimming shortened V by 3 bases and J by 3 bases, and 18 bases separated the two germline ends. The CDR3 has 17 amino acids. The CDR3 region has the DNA TGTGCCAGCAGCTTCCGGATCGACAGTTTAGGCAAAAACATTCAGTACTTC. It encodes CASSFRIDSLGKNIQYF.

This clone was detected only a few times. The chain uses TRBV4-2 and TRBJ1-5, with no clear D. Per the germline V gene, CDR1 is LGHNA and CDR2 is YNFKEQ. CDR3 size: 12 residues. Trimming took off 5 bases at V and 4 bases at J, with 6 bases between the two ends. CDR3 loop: CASSVGNQPQHF. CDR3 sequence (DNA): TGTGCCAGCAGCGTCGGGAATCAGCCCCAGCATTTT.

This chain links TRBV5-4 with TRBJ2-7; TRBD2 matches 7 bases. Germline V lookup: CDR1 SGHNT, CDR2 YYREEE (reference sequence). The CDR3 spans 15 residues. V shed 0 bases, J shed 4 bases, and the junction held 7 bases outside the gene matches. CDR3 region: CASSLDAGVGYEQYF. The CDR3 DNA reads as TGTGCCAGCAGCTTGGATGCGGGAGTGGGTTACGAGCAGTACTTC. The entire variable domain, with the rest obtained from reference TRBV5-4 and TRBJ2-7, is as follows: ETGVTQSPTHLIKTRGQQVTLRCSSQSGHNTVSWYQQALGQGPQFIFQYYREEENGRGNFPPRFSGLQFPNYSSELNVNALELDDSALYLCASSLDAGVGYEQYFGPGTRLTVT.

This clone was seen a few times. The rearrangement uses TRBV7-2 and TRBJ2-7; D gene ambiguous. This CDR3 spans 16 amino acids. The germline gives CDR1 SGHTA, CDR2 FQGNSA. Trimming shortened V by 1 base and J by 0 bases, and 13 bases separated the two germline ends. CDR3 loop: CASSLGFAVSSYEQYF. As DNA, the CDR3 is TGTGCCAGCAGCTTAGGGTTTGCTGTGAGCTCCTACGAGCAGTACTTC.

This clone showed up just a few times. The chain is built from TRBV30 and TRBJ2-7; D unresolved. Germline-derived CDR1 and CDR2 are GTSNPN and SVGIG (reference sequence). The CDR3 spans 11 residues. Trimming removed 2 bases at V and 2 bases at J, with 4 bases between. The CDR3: CAWSRAYEQYF. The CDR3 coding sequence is TGTGCCTGGAGTCGGGCCTACGAGCAGTACTTC.

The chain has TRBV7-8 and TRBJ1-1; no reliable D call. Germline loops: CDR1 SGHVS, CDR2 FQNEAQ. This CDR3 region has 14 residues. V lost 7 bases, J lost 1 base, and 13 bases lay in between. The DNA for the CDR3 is TGTGCCAGCAATCGGAGGGCCGCGAACACTGAAGCTTTCTTT. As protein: CASNRRAANTEAFF.

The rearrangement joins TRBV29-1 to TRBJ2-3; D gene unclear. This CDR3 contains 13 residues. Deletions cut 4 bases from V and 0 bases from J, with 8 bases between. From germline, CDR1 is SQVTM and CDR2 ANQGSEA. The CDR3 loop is CSVGVASTDTQYF. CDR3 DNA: TGCAGCGTTGGGGTAGCTAGCACAGATACGCAGTATTTT.

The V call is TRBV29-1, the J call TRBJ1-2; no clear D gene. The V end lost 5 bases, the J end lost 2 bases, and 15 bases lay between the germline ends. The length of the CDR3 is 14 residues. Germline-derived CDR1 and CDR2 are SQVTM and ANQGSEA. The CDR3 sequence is CSVLPLAGNYGYTF. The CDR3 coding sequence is TGCAGCGTTCTGCCCCTTGCGGGAAACTATGGCTACACCTTC.

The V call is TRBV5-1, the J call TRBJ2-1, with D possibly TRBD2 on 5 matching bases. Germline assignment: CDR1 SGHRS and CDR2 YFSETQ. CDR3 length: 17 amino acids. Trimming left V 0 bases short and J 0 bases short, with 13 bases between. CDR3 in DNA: TGCGCCAGCAGCTTGGCCCCAGTAGGGAGCTCCTACAATGAGCAGTTCTTC. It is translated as CASSLAPVGSSYNEQFF.

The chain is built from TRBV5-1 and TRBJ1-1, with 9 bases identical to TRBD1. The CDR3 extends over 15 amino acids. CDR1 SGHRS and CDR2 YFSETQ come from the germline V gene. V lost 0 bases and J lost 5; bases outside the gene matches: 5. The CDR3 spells CASSLGGQGYTEAFF. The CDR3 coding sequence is TGCGCCAGCAGCTTGGGGGGACAGGGATATACTGAAGCTTTCTTT.

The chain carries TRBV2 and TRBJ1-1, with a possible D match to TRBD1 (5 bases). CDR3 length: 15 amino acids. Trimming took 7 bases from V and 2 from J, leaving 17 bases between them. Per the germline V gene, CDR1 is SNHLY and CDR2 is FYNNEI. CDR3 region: CASTPGLRGNTEAFF. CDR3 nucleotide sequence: TGTGCCAGCACCCCGGGACTAAGGGGAAACACTGAAGCTTTCTTT.

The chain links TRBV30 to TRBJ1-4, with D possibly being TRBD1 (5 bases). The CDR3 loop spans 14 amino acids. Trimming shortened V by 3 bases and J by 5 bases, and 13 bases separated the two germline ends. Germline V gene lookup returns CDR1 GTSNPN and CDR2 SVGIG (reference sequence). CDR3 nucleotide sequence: TGTGCCTGGAGAATTAATGGGGGGAATGAAAAACTGTTTTTT. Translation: CAWRINGGNEKLFF.

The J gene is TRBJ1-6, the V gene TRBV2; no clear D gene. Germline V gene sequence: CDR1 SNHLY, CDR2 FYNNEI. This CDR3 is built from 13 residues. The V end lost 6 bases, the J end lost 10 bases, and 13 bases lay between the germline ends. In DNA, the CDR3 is TGTGCCAGCAGCCACGGAGTCGGCTCACCCCTCCACTTT. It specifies CASSHGVGSPLHF.

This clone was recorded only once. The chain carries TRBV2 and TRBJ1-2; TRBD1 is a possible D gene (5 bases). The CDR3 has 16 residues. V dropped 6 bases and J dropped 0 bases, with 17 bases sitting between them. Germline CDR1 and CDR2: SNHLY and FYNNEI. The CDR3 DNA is TGTGCCAGCAGGGGGCCAGGTGGGGCAACTAACTATGGCTACACCTTC. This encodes CASRGPGGATNYGYTF.

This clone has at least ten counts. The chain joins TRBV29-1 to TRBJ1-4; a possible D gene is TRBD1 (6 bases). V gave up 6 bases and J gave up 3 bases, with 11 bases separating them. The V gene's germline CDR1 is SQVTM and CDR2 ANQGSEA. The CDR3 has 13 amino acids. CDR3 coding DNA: TGCAGCGTCGAACAGGGTTCTAATGAAAAACTGTTTTTT. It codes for CSVEQGSNEKLFF.

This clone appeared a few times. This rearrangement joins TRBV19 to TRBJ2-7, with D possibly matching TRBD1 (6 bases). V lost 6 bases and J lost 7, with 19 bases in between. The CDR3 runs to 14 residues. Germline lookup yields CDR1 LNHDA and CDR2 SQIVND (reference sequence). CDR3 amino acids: CASRPDSSWGEQYF. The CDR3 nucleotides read TGTGCCAGTAGGCCGGACAGTTCCTGGGGGGAGCAGTACTTC. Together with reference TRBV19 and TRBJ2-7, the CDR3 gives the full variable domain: DGGITQSPKYLFRKEGQNVTLSCEQNLNHDAMYWYRQDPGQGLRLIYYSQIVNDFQKGDIAEGYSVSREKKESFPLTVTSAQKNPTAFYLCASRPDSSWGEQYFGPGTRLTVT.

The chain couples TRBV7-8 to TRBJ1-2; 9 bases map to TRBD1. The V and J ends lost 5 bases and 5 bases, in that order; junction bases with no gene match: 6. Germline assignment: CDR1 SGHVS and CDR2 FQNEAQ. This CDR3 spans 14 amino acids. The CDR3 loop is CASSPGDRAYGYTF. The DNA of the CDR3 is TGTGCCAGCAGCCCGGGGGACAGGGCTTATGGCTACACCTTC.

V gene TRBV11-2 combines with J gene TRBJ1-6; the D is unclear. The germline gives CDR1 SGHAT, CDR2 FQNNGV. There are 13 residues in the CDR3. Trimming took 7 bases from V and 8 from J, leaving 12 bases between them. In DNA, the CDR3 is TGTGCCAGCACCGGGAACAGCCATTCACCCCTCCACTTT. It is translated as CASTGNSHSPLHF.